This T cell receptor beta chain emerged from a study of T cell repertoires in cytomegalovirus infection. Across the whole study: Indicated by public TCR beta signatures were CMV infection and matching HLA type. Study findings and constraints: HLA-C-restricted TCR beta clonotypes specific for CMV led the ex vivo response. People with CMV and the relevant HLA were identified by cumulative public TCR beta family frequency.

CDR1 KGHSH and CDR2 LQKENI come from the germline V gene. The length of the CDR3 is 16 residues. The V and J ends lost 4 bases and 2 bases respectively, with 16 bases between them. At least ten counts were recorded for this clonotype. Its antigen is not identified. TCRdb re-called the reads through MiXCR, storing one row per CDR3 protein. Of more than 250,000 distinct CDR3 sequences in the sample, roughly 15% were seen once. This chain connects TRBV18 to TRBJ2-3; a possible D gene is TRBD2 (6 bases). Sequences were obtained from PBMCs. The sequence was collected from a human donor in good health (CMV status not recorded). Some clones in this sample may be carry-over from other donors' samples. CDR3 DNA sequence: TGTGCCAGCTCACTTGAGGGACTGACCGCCACAGATACGCAGTATTTT. Translated, it gives CASSLEGLTATDTQYF.